This T cell receptor beta chain was identified in a study of cytomegalovirus exposure and HLA in healthy donors. A remark on this clone: Its antigen remains unknown.

Overall study results and limits: Productive rates of about 90% or about 30% were seen for most TCR beta V segments in an earlier analysis.

The V gene's germline CDR1 is MNHEY and CDR2 SVGAGI. The CDR3 covers 12 residues. The germline V and J ends were trimmed by 4 bases and 1 base, with 4 bases remaining between them. The PCR contained 60 Vbeta and 13 Jbeta primers. Profiling relied on immunoSEQ multiplex PCR, and the TCRdb table lists in-frame clones only, not all of them. The sample gives 140,000 to 150,000 clones, approximately 80% of which show up once; nearly 4% is in the top ten. This TCR came from a male donor in good health and CMV-seronegative. The V call is TRBV6-5, the J call TRBJ2-5; no reliable D call. Sequenced input: PBMCs. CDR3 amino acids: CASSSGQETQYF. DNA of the CDR3: TGTGCCAGCAGTTCAGGCCAAGAGACCCAGTACTTC.